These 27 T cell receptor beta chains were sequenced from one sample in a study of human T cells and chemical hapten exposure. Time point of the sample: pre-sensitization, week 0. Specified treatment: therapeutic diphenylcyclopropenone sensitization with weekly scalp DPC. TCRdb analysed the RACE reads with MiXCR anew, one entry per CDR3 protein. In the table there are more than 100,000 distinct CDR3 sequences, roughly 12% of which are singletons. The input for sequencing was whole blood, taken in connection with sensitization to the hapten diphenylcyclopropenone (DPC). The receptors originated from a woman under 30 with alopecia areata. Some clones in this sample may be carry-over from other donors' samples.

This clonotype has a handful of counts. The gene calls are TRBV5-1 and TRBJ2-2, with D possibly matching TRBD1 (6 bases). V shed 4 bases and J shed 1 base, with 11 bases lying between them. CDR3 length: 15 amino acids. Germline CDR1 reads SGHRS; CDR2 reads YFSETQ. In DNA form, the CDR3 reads TGCGCCAGCAGCGAGGGGGTCCAGAACACCGGGGAGCTGTTTTTT. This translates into CASSEGVQNTGELFF.

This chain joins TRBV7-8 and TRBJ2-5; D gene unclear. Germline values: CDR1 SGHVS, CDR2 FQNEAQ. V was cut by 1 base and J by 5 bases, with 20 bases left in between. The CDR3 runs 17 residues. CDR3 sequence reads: CASSLGPKSSLHETQYF. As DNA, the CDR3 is TGTGCCAGCAGCTTAGGACCGAAGAGTAGTCTCCACGAGACCCAGTACTTC.

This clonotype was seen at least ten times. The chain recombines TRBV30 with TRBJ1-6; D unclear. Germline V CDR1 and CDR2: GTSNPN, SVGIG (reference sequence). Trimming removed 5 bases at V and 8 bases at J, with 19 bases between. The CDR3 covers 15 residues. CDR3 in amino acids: CAWAKPPDSDSPLHF. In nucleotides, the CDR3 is TGTGCCTGGGCCAAGCCGCCGGATTCGGATTCACCCCTCCACTTT.

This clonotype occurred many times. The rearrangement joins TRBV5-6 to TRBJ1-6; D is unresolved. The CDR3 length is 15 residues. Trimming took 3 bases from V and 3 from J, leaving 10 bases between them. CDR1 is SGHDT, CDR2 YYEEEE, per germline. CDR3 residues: CASSSFQVYNSPLHF. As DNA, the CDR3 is TGTGCCAGCAGCTCATTCCAGGTCTATAATTCACCCCTCCACTTT.

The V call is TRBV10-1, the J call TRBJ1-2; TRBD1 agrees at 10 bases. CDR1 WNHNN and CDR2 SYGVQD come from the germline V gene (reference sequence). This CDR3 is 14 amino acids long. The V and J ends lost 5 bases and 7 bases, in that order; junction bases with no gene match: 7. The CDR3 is CASSPGTGVAGYTF. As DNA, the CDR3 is TGCGCCAGCAGTCCCGGGACAGGGGTGGCTGGCTACACCTTC.

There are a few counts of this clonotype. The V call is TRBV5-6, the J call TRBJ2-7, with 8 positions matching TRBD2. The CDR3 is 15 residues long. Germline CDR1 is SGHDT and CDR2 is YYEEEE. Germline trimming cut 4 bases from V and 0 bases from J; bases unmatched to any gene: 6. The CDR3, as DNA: TGTGCCAGCAGCCGGGAGGGCGATCCCTCCTACGAGCAGTACTTC. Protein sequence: CASSREGDPSYEQYF. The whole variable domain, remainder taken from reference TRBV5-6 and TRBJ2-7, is DAGVTQSPTHLIKTRGQQVTLRCSPKSGHDTVSWYQQALGQGPQFIFQYYEEEERQRGNFPDRFSGHQFPNYSSELNVNALLLGDSALYLCASSREGDPSYEQYFGPGTRLTVT.

This chain's CDR3 is CASSWTRDRPYF. Written as DNA, the CDR3 is TGTGCCAGCAGTTGGACCCGGGACAGGCCATACTTC. This chain links TRBV6-2 or TRBV6-3 with TRBJ2-5; 8 bases line up with TRBD1. The ends lost 4 bases at V and 14 bases at J; junction bases unmatched: 9. CDR3 length equals 12 residues. Germline V gene data show CDR1 as MNHEY and CDR2 as SVGEGT.

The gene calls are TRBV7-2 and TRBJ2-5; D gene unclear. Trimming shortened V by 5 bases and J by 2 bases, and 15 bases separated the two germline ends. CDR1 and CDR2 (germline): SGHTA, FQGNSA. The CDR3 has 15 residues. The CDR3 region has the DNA TGTGCCAGCAGCCCCCCCGGCTCTTCTCAAGAGACCCAGTACTTC. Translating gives CASSPPGSSQETQYF.

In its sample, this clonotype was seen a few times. As DNA, the CDR3 is TGTGCCAGCAGCTTTGGGCTCGGACTTGGTGATAAGAGAACCCAGTACTTC. This sequence encodes CASSFGLGLGDKRTQYF. V usage is TRBV7-6 and J usage is TRBJ2-5, with D maybe TRBD2 (5 bases). V lost 3 bases and J lost 8, with 25 bases in between. CDR1 and CDR2 from the germline V gene are SGHVS and FNYEAQ. The CDR3 contains 17 residues.

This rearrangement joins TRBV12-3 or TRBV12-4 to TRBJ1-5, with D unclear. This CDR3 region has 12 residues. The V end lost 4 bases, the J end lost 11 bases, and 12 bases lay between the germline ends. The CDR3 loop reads CASSSFSTAQHF. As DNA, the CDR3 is TGTGCCAGCAGTTCCTTCAGCACGGCCCAGCATTTT.

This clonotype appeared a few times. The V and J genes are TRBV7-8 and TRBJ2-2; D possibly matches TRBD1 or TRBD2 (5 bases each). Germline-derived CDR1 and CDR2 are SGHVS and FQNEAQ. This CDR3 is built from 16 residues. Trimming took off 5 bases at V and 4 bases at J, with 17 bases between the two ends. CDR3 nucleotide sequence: TGTGCCAGCAGCCAACCCCGAGGGGTTCTCACCGGGGAGCTGTTTTTT. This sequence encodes CASSQPRGVLTGELFF.

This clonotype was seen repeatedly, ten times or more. The CDR3 is CASSLASLAGEKLFF. The CDR3 nucleotides are TGTGCCAGCAGCTTAGCGTCTTTGGCGGGCGAGAAACTGTTTTTT. The chain carries TRBV7-2 and TRBJ1-4, with D unclear. This CDR3 contains 15 residues. V was pared by 0 bases and J by 11 bases, with 16 bases between. The germline CDR1 and CDR2 sequences are SGHTA and FQGNSA.

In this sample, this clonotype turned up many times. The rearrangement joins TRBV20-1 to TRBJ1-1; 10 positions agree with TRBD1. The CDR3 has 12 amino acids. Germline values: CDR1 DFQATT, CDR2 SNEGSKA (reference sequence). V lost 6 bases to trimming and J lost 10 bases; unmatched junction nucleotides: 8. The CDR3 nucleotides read TGCAGTGCCGCCGACAGGGGGCGCGGAGCTTTCTTT. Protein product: CSAADRGRGAFF.

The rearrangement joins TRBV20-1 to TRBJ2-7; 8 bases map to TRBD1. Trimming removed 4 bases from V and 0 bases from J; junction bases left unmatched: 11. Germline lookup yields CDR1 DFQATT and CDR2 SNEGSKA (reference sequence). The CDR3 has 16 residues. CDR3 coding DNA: TGCAGTGCTAAAGGGGCGACAGGGGTCCCCTCCTACGAGCAGTACTTC. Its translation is CSAKGATGVPSYEQYF.

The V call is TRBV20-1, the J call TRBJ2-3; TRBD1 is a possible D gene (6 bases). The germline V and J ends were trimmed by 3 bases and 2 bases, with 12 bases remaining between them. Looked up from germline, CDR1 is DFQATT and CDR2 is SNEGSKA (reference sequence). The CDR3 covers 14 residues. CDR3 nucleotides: TGCAGTGCTAGGAAGACAGGACTCACAGATACGCAGTATTTT. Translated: CSARKTGLTDTQYF.

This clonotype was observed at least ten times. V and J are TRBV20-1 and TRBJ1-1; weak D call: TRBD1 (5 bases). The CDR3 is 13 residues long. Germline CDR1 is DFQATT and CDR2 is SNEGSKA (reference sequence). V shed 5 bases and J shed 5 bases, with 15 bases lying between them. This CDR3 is CSAAFGTGTEAFF. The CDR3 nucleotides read TGCAGTGCTGCATTCGGGACGGGGACTGAAGCTTTCTTT.

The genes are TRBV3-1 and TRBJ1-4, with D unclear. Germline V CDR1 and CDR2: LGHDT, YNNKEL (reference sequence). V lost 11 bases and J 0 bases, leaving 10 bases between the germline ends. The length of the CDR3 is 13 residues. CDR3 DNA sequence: TGTGCCGCCCGGGATCCAACTAATGAAAAACTGTTTTTT. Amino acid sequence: CAARDPTNEKLFF.

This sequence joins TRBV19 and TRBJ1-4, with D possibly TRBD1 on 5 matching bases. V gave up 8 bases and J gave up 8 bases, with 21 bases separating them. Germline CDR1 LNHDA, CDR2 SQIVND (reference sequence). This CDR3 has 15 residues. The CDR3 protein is CASSKDSLGWEKLFF. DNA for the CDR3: TGTGCCAGTTCAAAAGACAGTCTCGGTTGGGAAAAACTGTTTTTT.

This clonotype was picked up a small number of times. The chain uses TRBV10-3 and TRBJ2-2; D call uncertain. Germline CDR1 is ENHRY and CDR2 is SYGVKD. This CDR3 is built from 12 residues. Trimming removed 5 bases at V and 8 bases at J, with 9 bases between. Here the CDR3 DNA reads TGTGCCATCAGTCCCCCTCGGGGGGAGCTGTTTTTT. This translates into CAISPPRGELFF.

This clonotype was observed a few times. The CDR3 DNA follows: TGTGCCAGCAGTAGGACAGGGAACACCGGGGAGCTGTTTTTT. Its protein is CASSRTGNTGELFF. The rearrangement links TRBV12-3 or TRBV12-4 to TRBJ2-2; TRBD1 aligns across 7 bases. CDR3 length: 14 residues. V shed 5 bases, J shed 1 base, and the junction held 1 base outside the gene matches.

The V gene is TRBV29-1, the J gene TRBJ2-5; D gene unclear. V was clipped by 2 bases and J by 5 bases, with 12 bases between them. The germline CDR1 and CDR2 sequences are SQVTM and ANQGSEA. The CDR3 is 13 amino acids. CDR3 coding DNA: TGCAGCGTTGAAATAGTGGTCAGGGAGACCCAGTACTTC. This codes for CSVEIVVRETQYF.

The CDR3 sequence is CSVEDGTSAYNEQFF. CDR3 sequence (DNA): TGCAGCGTTGAGGATGGGACTAGCGCCTACAATGAGCAGTTCTTC. The chain recombines TRBV29-1 with TRBJ2-1; 10 bases align to TRBD2. Losses at the gene ends were 3 bases for V and 2 bases for J; bases not matched to a gene: 4. The CDR3 runs to 15 residues. Germline values: CDR1 SQVTM, CDR2 ANQGSEA.

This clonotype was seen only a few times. The CDR3 protein is CASSRNGQSPEAFF. DNA for the CDR3: TGTGCCAGCAGCAGAAATGGACAGTCCCCTGAAGCTTTCTTT. The gene calls are TRBV11-3 and TRBJ1-1, with D possibly TRBD1 on 6 matching bases. Germline CDR1 is SGHNT and CDR2 is YENEEA. This CDR3 comprises 14 residues. With 5 bases removed from V and 6 bases from J, the gap between germline ends came to 16 bases.

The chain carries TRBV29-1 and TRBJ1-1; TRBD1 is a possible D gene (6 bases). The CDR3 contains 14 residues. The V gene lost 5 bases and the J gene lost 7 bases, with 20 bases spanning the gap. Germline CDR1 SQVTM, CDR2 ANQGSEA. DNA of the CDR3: TGCAGCGTTCCAGGGGAGGTTCGAACAAGTGAAGCTTTCTTT. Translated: CSVPGEVRTSEAFF.

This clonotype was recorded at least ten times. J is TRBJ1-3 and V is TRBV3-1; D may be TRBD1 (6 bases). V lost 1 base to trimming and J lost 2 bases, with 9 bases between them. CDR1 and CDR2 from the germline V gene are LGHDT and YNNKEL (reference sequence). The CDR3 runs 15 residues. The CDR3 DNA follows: TGTGCCAGCAGCCAAGGCGCAGGGGCTGGAAACACCATATATTTT. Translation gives CASSQGAGAGNTIYF. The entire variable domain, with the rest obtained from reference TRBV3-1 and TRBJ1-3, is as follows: DTAVSQTPKYLVTQMGNDKSIKCEQNLGHDTMYWYKQDSKKFLKIMFSYNNKELIINETVPNRFSPKSPDKAHLNLHINSLELGDSAVYFCASSQGAGAGNTIYFGEGSWLTVV.

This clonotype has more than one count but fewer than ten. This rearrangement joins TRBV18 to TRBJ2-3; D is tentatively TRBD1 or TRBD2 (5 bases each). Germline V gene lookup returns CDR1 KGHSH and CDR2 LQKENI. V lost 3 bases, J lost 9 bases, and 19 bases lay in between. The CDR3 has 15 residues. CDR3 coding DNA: TGTGCCAGCTCACCTCTCGGACGGGCCGAGGGGACGCAGTATTTT. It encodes CASSPLGRAEGTQYF.

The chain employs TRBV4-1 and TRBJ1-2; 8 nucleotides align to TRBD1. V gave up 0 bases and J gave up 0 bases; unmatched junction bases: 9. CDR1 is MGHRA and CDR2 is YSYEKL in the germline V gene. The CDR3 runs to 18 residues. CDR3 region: CASSQDPQGALANYGYTF. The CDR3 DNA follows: TGCGCCAGCAGCCAAGATCCGCAGGGGGCCTTAGCTAACTATGGCTACACCTTC.